The 29 T cell receptor beta chains below were found in one sample sequenced in a study of shared clonotypes between healthy human individuals. Naive CD8 cells comprised CD45RO-negative, CCR7-positively selected cells, excluding terminally differentiated effector memory CD45RA+ cells. Libraries were prepared by immunoSEQ multiplex PCR; TCRdb keeps only in-frame clonotypes and omits some of them. In the table there are around 2,000,000 clones, about 92% of which are singletons. Sequencing input: naive CD8+ T cells from PBMCs. The source of these receptors is a man aged 18-30 years in good health. Some clones in this sample may be carry-over from other donors' samples.

This clone occurred a few times. The J gene is TRBJ1-1, the V gene TRBV28, with TRBD1 matching 9 bases. The trim removed 0 bases at V and 11 bases at J, leaving 7 bases unmatched. The V gene's germline CDR1 is MDHEN and CDR2 SYDVKM. This CDR3 contains 14 residues. The CDR3 nucleotides read TGTGCCAGCAGTTTATGGGGGACAGGGTTTTGGGCTTTCTTT. Translated, it gives CASSLWGTGFWAFF.

The chain has TRBV28 and TRBJ2-1; the D gene is possibly TRBD2 (6 bases). The V gene lost 10 bases and the J gene lost 6 bases, with 16 bases spanning the gap. CDR1 and CDR2 (germline): MDHEN, SYDVKM. This CDR3 is built from 13 residues. The CDR3 here is CATLGGLSNEQFF. The CDR3 DNA is TGTGCCACCCTGGGGGGATTGAGCAATGAGCAGTTCTTC. Combining the CDR3 with reference TRBV28 and TRBJ2-1 gives the whole variable domain DVKVTQSSRYLVKRTGEKVFLECVQDMDHENMFWYRQDPGLGLRLIYFSYDVKMKEKGDIPEGYSVSREKKERFSLILESASTNQTSMYLCATLGGLSNEQFFGPGTRLTVL.

J is TRBJ2-7 and V is TRBV28, with a weak D call TRBD2 (6 bases). The V gene lost 5 bases and the J gene lost 2 bases, with 13 bases spanning the gap. This CDR3 spans 14 amino acids. Germline CDR1 reads MDHEN; CDR2 reads SYDVKM. The CDR3 nucleotides read TGTGCCAGCAGTATCATAGCGGAGACCTACGAGCAGTACTTC. Protein: CASSIIAETYEQYF.

The rearrangement uses TRBV9 and TRBJ1-2; D is perhaps TRBD1 (5 bases). The CDR3 runs to 19 residues. The V and J ends lost 4 bases and 3 bases respectively, with 28 bases between them. Germline loops: CDR1 SGDLS, CDR2 YYNGEE. This CDR3 is CASSTPMRQGVGEDYGYTF. The CDR3, as DNA: TGTGCCAGCAGCACTCCTATGCGTCAGGGTGTCGGGGAGGACTATGGCTACACCTTC.

The chain recombines TRBV7-9 with TRBJ2-2; 10 positions match TRBD1. The J segment lost 6 bases and the V segment lost 4 bases, leaving 8 bases of the junction unmatched. The CDR3 spans 16 residues. In germline, CDR1 is SEHNR, CDR2 FQNEAQ (reference sequence). The CDR3 loop reads CASSSPGQGTAGELFF. DNA for the CDR3: TGTGCCAGCAGCTCACCGGGACAGGGGACCGCCGGGGAGCTGTTTTTT.

The chain combines TRBV9 with TRBJ2-5; 8 nucleotides align to TRBD2. The J segment lost 2 bases and the V segment lost 0 bases, leaving 12 bases of the junction unmatched. The germline gives CDR1 SGDLS, CDR2 YYNGEE. This CDR3 is 18 amino acids long. Here the CDR3 DNA reads TGTGCCAGCAGCGTAGACTACCTAGCGGGTAACGCACAAGAGACCCAGTACTTC. This sequence encodes CASSVDYLAGNAQETQYF. The complete variable domain, with remaining parts taken from reference TRBV9 and TRBJ2-5, reads DSGVTQTPKHLITATGQRVTLRCSPRSGDLSVYWYQQSLDQGLQFLIQYYNGEERAKGNILERFSAQQFPDLHSELNLSSLELGDSALYFCASSVDYLAGNAQETQYFGPGTRLLVL.

The genes are TRBV29-1 and TRBJ2-1; perhaps TRBD2 as D (5 bases). Germline CDR1 reads SQVTM; CDR2 reads ANQGSEA. V was trimmed by 5 bases and J by 10 bases, leaving 15 bases between them. The CDR3 is 12 residues long. The CDR3 DNA sequence: TGCAGCGTTCCTCCCCGGGGTTTGGAGCAGTTCTTC. Translating gives CSVPPRGLEQFF.

The V gene is TRBV11-2, the J gene TRBJ1-2; possible D gene TRBD1, 6 bases. V gave up 5 bases and J gave up 5 bases, with 12 bases separating them. The CDR3 has 13 amino acids. Germline V gene data show CDR1 as SGHAT and CDR2 as FQNNGV. CDR3 nucleotides: TGTGCCAGCAGCCCGGACAGCTTTTATGGCTACACCTTC. It yields the protein CASSPDSFYGYTF.

This clone was seen once. The V gene is TRBV7-9, the J gene TRBJ1-2; D is possibly TRBD1 (5 bases). CDR3 length equals 15 residues. CDR1 and CDR2 (germline): SEHNR, FQNEAQ (reference sequence). V dropped 5 bases and J dropped 7 bases, with 20 bases sitting between them. This CDR3 is CASSNSKGVGFGYTF. The CDR3 coding sequence is TGTGCCAGCAGCAATTCGAAAGGGGTCGGGTTTGGCTACACCTTC.

The CDR3 here is CASSVPTSGRTPYNEQFF. In DNA, the CDR3 is TGTGCCAGCAGTGTCCCTACTAGCGGGAGAACCCCTTACAATGAGCAGTTCTTC. V is TRBV28 and J is TRBJ2-1, with 11 bases that match TRBD2. Germline values: CDR1 MDHEN, CDR2 SYDVKM. Unmatched junction bases numbered 13, after V lost 5 bases and J lost 4 bases. The CDR3 has 18 residues.

The chain is built from TRBV19 and TRBJ1-2; 7 nucleotides align to TRBD1. V lost 5 bases to trimming and J lost 2 bases; unmatched junction nucleotides: 11. Germline V CDR1 and CDR2: LNHDA, SQIVND (reference sequence). CDR3 length: 16 residues. CDR3 nucleotide sequence: TGTGCCAGTAGTCTCATTCGGACAGGAGAAAACTATGGCTACACCTTC. This codes for CASSLIRTGENYGYTF.

As for this clone: The sample has other DNA sequences that encode this CDR3 too. The chain employs TRBV30 and TRBJ1-1; D gene unclear. Germline CDR1 and CDR2: GTSNPN and SVGIG (reference sequence). Trimming took off 2 bases at V and 5 bases at J, with 6 bases between the two ends. This CDR3 spans 11 amino acids. CDR3: CAWSPGTEAFF. CDR3 DNA sequence: TGTGCCTGGAGTCCCGGTACTGAAGCTTTCTTT.

Comments on this clone: One end of the junction is discordant with germline, which a read error may explain. The chain recombines TRBV5-1 with TRBJ1-2; D gene ambiguous. CDR1 is SGHRS, CDR2 YFSETQ, per germline. The CDR3 totals 13 residues. The CDR3, as DNA: TGCGCCAGCAGCTTGGGGGGATCGGACGCATACTCCTTC. This gives the protein CASSLGGSDAYSF.

This chain connects TRBV7-6 to TRBJ1-5, with TRBD1 matching 8 bases. The CDR3 totals 13 residues. V lost 4 bases and J lost 7; bases outside the gene matches: 3. The germline V gene encodes CDR1 SGHVS and CDR2 FNYEAQ. CDR3 sequence reads: CASSYGQGQPQHF. The CDR3 region has the DNA TGTGCCAGCAGCTACGGACAGGGCCAGCCCCAGCATTTT.

The rearrangement uses TRBV5-5 and TRBJ2-3; 9 nucleotides line up with TRBD1. Trimming at V came to 0 bases and at J to 5 bases, leaving 1 base not matched to a gene. CDR1 SGHKS and CDR2 YYEKEE come from the germline V gene (reference sequence). This CDR3 contains 14 residues. Here the CDR3 reads CASSLDRGQDTQYF. The DNA of the CDR3 is TGTGCCAGCAGCTTGGACAGGGGGCAAGATACGCAGTATTTT.

V gene TRBV28 combines with J gene TRBJ2-1; D ambiguous. The germline V and J ends were trimmed by 2 bases and 8 bases, with 10 bases remaining between them. The length of the CDR3 is 13 residues. CDR1 MDHEN and CDR2 SYDVKM come from the germline V gene. CDR3 in amino acids: CASSLGRWDEQFF. CDR3 nucleotides: TGTGCCAGCAGTTTAGGAAGATGGGATGAGCAGTTCTTC.

The genes are TRBV29-1 and TRBJ2-1, with D maybe TRBD2 (5 bases). V was trimmed by 7 bases and J by 9 bases, leaving 19 bases between them. CDR1 is SQVTM and CDR2 is ANQGSEA in the germline V gene. The CDR3 covers 13 residues. The CDR3 sequence: CSDRPGTYSEQFF. CDR3 DNA: TGCAGCGATAGACCGGGAACGTATAGTGAGCAGTTCTTC.

The gene calls are TRBV19 and TRBJ2-7; no clear D. The CDR3 sequence is 14 residues long. Germline V gene data show CDR1 as LNHDA and CDR2 as SQIVND (reference sequence). V was clipped by 5 bases and J by 0 bases, with 11 bases between them. CDR3: CASSGWQDSYEQYF. CDR3 coding DNA: TGTGCCAGTAGTGGGTGGCAGGACTCCTACGAGCAGTACTTC.

The rearrangement uses TRBV28 and TRBJ2-1; D remains ambiguous. Trimming took off 6 bases at V and 0 bases at J, with 12 bases between the two ends. Per germline, CDR1 MDHEN and CDR2 SYDVKM. This CDR3 has 15 residues. The CDR3 nucleotides are TGTGCCAGCAGGCGAGTAGGGTTCTCCTACAATGAGCAGTTCTTC. Amino acids: CASRRVGFSYNEQFF.

V usage is TRBV5-1 and J usage is TRBJ2-5; D ambiguous. TRBJ2-7 explains the end of the DNA better; the J call may be wrong. The CDR3 covers 13 residues. The germline V gene encodes CDR1 SGHRS and CDR2 YFSETQ. CDR3 nucleotides: TGCGCCAGCAGGGAAGGTCTTTCCTACGAGCAGTACTTC. This gives the protein CASREGLSYEQYF.

The chain has TRBV7-9 and TRBJ2-2, with 9 bases identical to TRBD1. V lost 6 bases and J lost 8; bases outside the gene matches: 7. This CDR3 has 14 amino acids. CDR1 and CDR2 (germline): SEHNR, FQNEAQ (reference sequence). Here the CDR3 DNA reads TGTGCCAGCAGGCCCGATGGGACAGGGGGGGAGCTGTTTTTT. Translation gives CASRPDGTGGELFF. Combining the CDR3 with reference TRBV7-9 and TRBJ2-2 gives the whole variable domain DTGVSQNPRHKITKRGQNVTFRCDPISEHNRLYWYRQTLGQGPEFLTYFQNEAQLEKSRLLSDRFSAERPKGSFSTLEIQRTEQGDSAMYLCASRPDGTGGELFFGEGSRLTVL.

The CDR3 nucleotides read TGTGCCAGCAGATACGACAGGGAATCTGGAAACACCATATATTTT. It yields the protein CASRYDRESGNTIYF. The chain joins TRBV28 to TRBJ1-3; 7 bases align to TRBD1. Trimming cost V 6 bases and J 1 base; bases outside gene matches: 6. CDR1 and CDR2 from the germline V gene are MDHEN and SYDVKM. CDR3 length: 15 amino acids.

CDR3: CASSHSETQYF. CDR3 sequence (DNA): TGTGCCAGCAGTCATTCGGAGACCCAGTACTTC. The V gene is TRBV27, the J gene TRBJ2-5, with D uncertain. The germline V and J ends were trimmed by 5 bases and 5 bases, with 6 bases remaining between them. CDR1 is MNHEY and CDR2 is SMNVEV in the germline V gene (reference sequence). The CDR3 runs to 11 residues.

The chain couples TRBV9 to TRBJ2-7; 11 bases align to TRBD1. The CDR3 extends over 14 amino acids. V shed 2 bases, J shed 7 bases, and the junction held 5 bases outside the gene matches. Per germline, CDR1 SGDLS and CDR2 YYNGEE. CDR3 sequence reads: CASSVGQGAWEQYF. The CDR3 DNA sequence: TGTGCCAGCAGCGTCGGACAGGGGGCGTGGGAGCAGTACTTC.

J is TRBJ2-7 and V is TRBV4-1; 7 nucleotides align to TRBD1. This CDR3 spans 15 amino acids. After removal of 3 bases from V and 5 bases from J, the junction contained 10 bases not matched to a gene. Germline CDR1 reads MGHRA; CDR2 reads YSYEKL. Here the CDR3 DNA reads TGCGCCAGCAGCCACCAGACAGGGCTAGTCGACGAGCAGTACTTC. Protein sequence: CASSHQTGLVDEQYF.

This clone has just one count. As DNA, the CDR3 is TGTGCCAGCAGTGAGTATGCAGGGTGGGAGGAGCAGTTCTTC. Amino acids: CASSEYAGWEEQFF. The chain recombines TRBV6-4 with TRBJ2-1; the D gene could be TRBD1 or TRBD2 (5 bases each). In germline, CDR1 is MRHNA, CDR2 SNTAGT. The CDR3 covers 14 residues. Trimming removed 3 bases from V and 10 bases from J, with 16 bases in between.

The chain combines TRBV5-1 with TRBJ1-1; 11 positions match TRBD1. V was pared by 2 bases and J by 5 bases, with 17 bases of the junction left unmatched. Germline CDR1 is SGHRS and CDR2 is YFSETQ. The CDR3 runs 19 residues. The CDR3 nucleotides are TGCGCCAGCAGCTTTAGAAGCCTGGACAGGGGGCGCCGTGATACTGAAGCTTTCTTT. Translating it yields CASSFRSLDRGRRDTEAFF.

This clone came up once. The chain carries TRBV2 and TRBJ2-7; TRBD2 might be the D (5 bases). With 6 bases removed from V and 0 bases from J, the gap between germline ends came to 18 bases. Germline V lookup: CDR1 SNHLY, CDR2 FYNNEI. CDR3 length: 16 amino acids. In nucleotides, the CDR3 is TGTGCCAGCAGCACCGACTGGACTTTCAGCTCCTACGAGCAGTACTTC. Protein product: CASSTDWTFSSYEQYF. Variable domain in full (rest from reference TRBV2 and TRBJ2-7): EPEVTQTPSHQVTQMGQEVILRCVPISNHLYFYWYRQILGQKVEFLVSFYNNEISEKSEIFDDQFSVERPDGSNFTLKIRSTKLEDSAMYFCASSTDWTFSSYEQYFGPGTRLTVT.

The V gene is TRBV27, the J gene TRBJ1-1; 8 bases line up with TRBD1. The CDR3 is 13 amino acids. From germline, CDR1 is MNHEY and CDR2 SMNVEV (reference sequence). V lost 8 bases, J lost 6 bases, and 8 bases stayed unmatched. The CDR3: CASHIQGASEAFF. The CDR3 DNA sequence: TGTGCCAGCCACATCCAGGGGGCTTCTGAAGCTTTCTTT.